These 32 T cell receptor beta chains share one sample of origin, sequenced in a study of molecular identifiers for immune sequencing clone quantification. TCRdb reprocessed the PCR reads via MiXCR and lists one record per CDR3 protein. The sample holds over 100,000 distinct CDR3 sequences, 35% seen once. Sequencing used naive CD8+ T cells from blood, with Jurkat cell RNA spiked in. Stated subset: FACS-sorted CD8+CD4-CCR7+CD45RA+ naive T cells. All receptors come from a human donor in good health. Some libraries in this study had Jurkat cell RNA spiked in.

The chain joins TRBV21-1 to TRBJ1-1; the tabulated D call, TRBD1, remains unverified against the DNA. TRBV21-1 is assigned pseudogene status. This CDR3 has 14 amino acids. The CDR3 sequence is CATLKVGGRTEAFF. CDR3 DNA: TGTGCCACGCTCAAAGTCGGGGGGCGTACTGAAGCTTTCTTT.

The gene calls are TRBV28 and TRBJ2-1, with TRBD1 matching 7 bases. The CDR3 length is 14 residues. CDR1 MDHEN and CDR2 SYDVKM come from the germline V gene. This chain's CDR3 is CAIGQATVYNEQFF. CDR3 bases: TGTGCTATTGGACAGGCGACTGTTTACAATGAGCAGTTCTTC.

The chain employs TRBV23-1 and TRBJ2-2; D gene uncertain. TRBV23-1 has ORF status, its function being uncertain. The CDR3 runs to 12 residues. Trimming shortened V by 8 bases and J by 1 base, and 5 bases separated the two germline ends. The CDR3 DNA follows: TGCGCCAGCGGGGAGAACACCGGGGAGCTGTTTTTT. Translated: CASGENTGELFF.

Regarding this clonotype: A much larger clone lies a single base off, so this may be a read error. This chain links TRBV28 with TRBJ1-1; 7 positions agree with TRBD1. Germline CDR1 and CDR2: MDHEN and SYDVKM. The CDR3 extends over 14 amino acids. The CDR3 nucleotides are TGTGCCAGCAGTTTATGGGGCAGGGGGGACAAAGCTTACTTT. This gives the protein CASSLWGRGDKAYF.

This clonotype was found a few times. The chain uses TRBV5-4 and TRBJ2-3; TRBD2 matches at 7 bases. This CDR3 has 16 amino acids. Losses at the gene ends were 4 bases for V and 0 bases for J; bases not matched to a gene: 8. CDR1 and CDR2 from the germline V gene are SGHNT and YYREEE (reference sequence). CDR3 loop: CASSGDGGSSTDTQYF. The CDR3 DNA reads as TGTGCCAGCAGCGGCGATGGCGGGAGTAGCACAGATACGCAGTATTTT.

This clonotype was recorded many times. The chain joins TRBV7-8 to TRBJ2-2; no reliable D call. Trimming shortened V by 7 bases and J by 7 bases, and 10 bases separated the two germline ends. Germline V gene lookup returns CDR1 SGHVS and CDR2 FQNEAQ. This CDR3 is built from 12 residues. The CDR3 loop reads CASIIDDGELFF. The CDR3, as DNA: TGTGCCAGCATCATAGACGACGGGGAGCTGTTTTTT.

The chain is built from TRBV3-1 and TRBJ2-5; tentatively, D is TRBD2 (5 bases). The CDR3 covers 13 residues. Trimming removed 6 bases at V and 2 bases at J, with 10 bases between. Germline CDR1 and CDR2: LGHDT and YNNKEL (reference sequence). CDR3 DNA sequence: TGTGCCAGCAGTCAGACTACGCAAGAGACCCAGTACTTC. Its protein is CASSQTTQETQYF.

Note on this clonotype: A much larger clone lies one base from this, so it may be a read error. This CDR3 is missing its conserved last phenylalanine or tryptophan, likely due to a read error. The chain is built from TRBV6-5 and TRBJ1-5; no clear D gene. Between the trimmed V and J ends, which lost 2 bases and 2 bases, there was a span of 7 bases. The CDR3 extends over 14 amino acids. The germline gives CDR1 MNHEY, CDR2 SVGAGI. CDR3 sequence: CASSYGLGNQPQHL. CDR3 nucleotides: TGTGCCAGCAGTTACGGCCTTGGCAATCAGCCCCAGCATCTT.

About this clonotype itself: At one end the junction does not follow the germline gene, possibly because of a read error. The chain combines TRBV7-2 with TRBJ2-2, with 9 nucleotides matching TRBD2. There are 13 residues in the CDR3. CDR1 SGHTA and CDR2 FQGNSA come from the germline V gene. The CDR3 loop is CACSIAGAGELFF. The CDR3 DNA is TGTGCCTGCAGCATAGCGGGAGCCGGGGAGCTGTTTTTT.

The chain is built from TRBV27 and TRBJ2-2; no clear D. The CDR3 spans 14 residues. The ends were cut back, 2 bases at V and 0 bases at J, with 4 bases in the middle. Per the germline V gene, CDR1 is MNHEY and CDR2 is SMNVEV (reference sequence). This CDR3 reads CASSLGTNTGELFF. As DNA, the CDR3 is TGTGCCAGCAGTTTAGGGACGAACACCGGGGAGCTGTTTTTT.

The rearrangement links TRBV11-2 to TRBJ2-3; 7 bases fit TRBD2. CDR3 length equals 15 residues. CDR1 and CDR2 from the germline V gene are SGHAT and FQNNGV. The trim removed 2 bases at V and 5 bases at J, leaving 7 bases unmatched. The CDR3 sequence is CASSLLAGVGDTQYF. The DNA of the CDR3 is TGTGCCAGCAGCTTATTGGCGGGAGTAGGAGATACGCAGTATTTT.

In this sample, this clonotype turned up a few times. J is TRBJ2-6 and V is TRBV9; TRBD1 might be the D (6 bases). The V gene's germline CDR1 is SGDLS and CDR2 YYNGEE. Trimming pared 4 bases from V and 2 bases from J, leaving 13 bases between. The CDR3 consists of 16 residues. CDR3 coding DNA: TGTGCCAGCAGCCACAACAGGGTCGCTGGGGCCAACGTCCTGACTTTC. Translation: CASSHNRVAGANVLTF.

This clonotype was picked up many times. The chain couples TRBV10-3 to TRBJ2-7; 7 nucleotides align to TRBD1. V shed 2 bases, J shed 2 bases, and the junction held 0 bases outside the gene matches. This CDR3 comprises 13 residues. Per the germline V gene, CDR1 is ENHRY and CDR2 is SYGVKD. CDR3 sequence (DNA): TGTGCCATCAGTGAGGACAGGGCCTACGAGCAGTACTTC. It specifies CAISEDRAYEQYF.

The rearrangement links TRBV28 to TRBJ1-4; 8 bases are a match to TRBD1. Germline V CDR1 and CDR2: MDHEN, SYDVKM. This CDR3 comprises 12 residues. Unmatched junction bases numbered 3, after V lost 10 bases and J lost 5 bases. CDR3 in amino acids: CATAGGNEKLFF. DNA for the CDR3: TGTGCCACCGCAGGGGGCAATGAAAAACTGTTTTTT. The complete variable domain, with remaining parts taken from reference TRBV28 and TRBJ1-4, reads DVKVTQSSRYLVKRTGEKVFLECVQDMDHENMFWYRQDPGLGLRLIYFSYDVKMKEKGDIPEGYSVSREKKERFSLILESASTNQTSMYLCATAGGNEKLFFGSGTQLSVL.

This chain joins TRBV28 and TRBJ2-1, with D perhaps being TRBD1 or TRBD2 (6 bases each). This CDR3 has 16 residues. Between the trimmed V and J ends, which lost 2 bases and 3 bases, there was a span of 14 bases. Germline loops: CDR1 MDHEN, CDR2 SYDVKM. CDR3: CASSLPPEGGYNEQFF. In nucleotides, the CDR3 is TGTGCCAGCAGTTTACCCCCGGAGGGGGGCTACAATGAGCAGTTCTTC. The variable domain in full, completed from reference TRBV28 and TRBJ2-1, reads DVKVTQSSRYLVKRTGEKVFLECVQDMDHENMFWYRQDPGLGLRLIYFSYDVKMKEKGDIPEGYSVSREKKERFSLILESASTNQTSMYLCASSLPPEGGYNEQFFGPGTRLTVL.

This clonotype was recorded a few times. The chain joins TRBV7-2 to TRBJ2-7, with D hard to call. This CDR3 comprises 15 residues. Trimming cost V 5 bases and J 4 bases, with 18 bases left between them. The germline V gene has CDR1 SGHTA and CDR2 FQGNSA. The CDR3 region is CASSPRPLTPYEQYF. CDR3 coding DNA: TGTGCCAGCAGCCCTCGACCCTTGACCCCGTACGAGCAGTACTTC.

The chain joins TRBV12-3 or TRBV12-4 to TRBJ2-3, with D unresolved. There are 12 residues in the CDR3. Deletions cut 5 bases from V and 10 bases from J, with 13 bases between. CDR3 sequence: CASSADFVSQYF. The CDR3 DNA reads as TGTGCCAGCAGTGCCGACTTTGTCTCGCAGTATTTT.

This chain connects TRBV20-1 to TRBJ2-7; perhaps TRBD2 as D (5 bases). Trimming left V 5 bases short and J 2 bases short, with 19 bases between. CDR3 size: 15 residues. Germline lookup yields CDR1 DFQATT and CDR2 SNEGSKA (reference sequence). CDR3 sequence: CSAPGGLDSPYEQYF. The CDR3 nucleotides read TGCAGTGCTCCCGGCGGGCTGGACTCACCCTACGAGCAGTACTTC.

This clonotype was observed a single time. The chain carries TRBV28 and TRBJ2-3; D is ambiguous. V lost 6 bases and J 0 bases, leaving 10 bases between the germline ends. The CDR3 loop spans 14 amino acids. CDR1 MDHEN and CDR2 SYDVKM come from the germline V gene. The CDR3 DNA reads TGTGCCAGCAGCCACCATGAGAGCACAGATACGCAGTATTTT. Its translation: CASSHHESTDTQYF.

The rearrangement joins TRBV20-1 to TRBJ2-5; tentative D call: TRBD1 (5 bases). The CDR3 is 11 residues long. The V gene's germline CDR1 is DFQATT and CDR2 SNEGSKA (reference sequence). V lost 0 bases and J 7 bases, leaving 6 bases between the germline ends. The chain's CDR3 is CSAREGPTQYF. CDR3 bases: TGCAGTGCTAGAGAGGGGCCGACCCAGTACTTC.

This clonotype has a count of ten or more. The chain recombines TRBV4-1 with TRBJ2-3; tentative D call: TRBD1 (5 bases). CDR3 length: 15 amino acids. Per the germline V gene, CDR1 is MGHRA and CDR2 is YSYEKL. V lost 2 bases to trimming and J lost 0 bases, with 9 bases between them. This chain's CDR3 is CASSQLRTSTDTQYF. The CDR3 DNA reads TGCGCCAGCAGCCAACTAAGGACAAGCACAGATACGCAGTATTTT.

The V and J genes are TRBV4-3 and TRBJ2-3; no reliable D call. This CDR3 contains 16 residues. Germline-derived CDR1 and CDR2 are LGHNA and YSLEER. Between the trimmed V and J ends, which lost 0 bases and 2 bases, there was a span of 12 bases. CDR3 sequence: CASSQEAPEVTDTQYF. DNA for the CDR3: TGCGCCAGCAGCCAAGAGGCACCAGAAGTCACAGATACGCAGTATTTT.

This clonotype came up many times. Written as DNA, the CDR3 is TGTGCCAGCAGTTACCGGTTCCCCCCCGAGCAGTACTTC. Amino acid sequence: CASSYRFPPEQYF. The chain uses TRBV6-5 and TRBJ2-7; D gene ambiguous. The germline CDR1 and CDR2 sequences are MNHEY and SVGAGI. The CDR3 is made up of 13 amino acids. V shed 2 bases and J shed 6 bases, with 11 bases lying between them.

The chain employs TRBV27 and TRBJ2-1, with 8 bases aligning to TRBD1. The CDR3 contains 16 residues. From germline, CDR1 is MNHEY and CDR2 SMNVEV (reference sequence). J was trimmed by 4 bases and V by 6 bases; bases with no gene match: 11. Written as DNA, the CDR3 is TGTGCCAGCAGAGACACTGGGACAGGTTATTACAATGAGCAGTTCTTC. Translated, it gives CASRDTGTGYYNEQFF.

This clonotype was seen only a few times. V usage is TRBV11-2 and J usage is TRBJ1-5; D unclear. The CDR3 has 15 amino acids. The germline gives CDR1 SGHAT, CDR2 FQNNGV. Trimming took 1 base from V and 3 from J, leaving 10 bases between them. The chain's CDR3 is CASSLGGYANQPQHF. The CDR3 coding sequence is TGTGCCAGCAGCTTAGGAGGGTATGCCAATCAGCCCCAGCATTTT.

The count of this clonotype is one. This CDR3 fails to terminate in the conserved phenylalanine or tryptophan, so it likely reflects a read error. The V gene is TRBV6-2 or TRBV6-3, the J gene TRBJ2-1; 7 bases are shared with TRBD2. This CDR3 has 12 amino acids. The V gene's germline CDR1 is MNHEY and CDR2 SVGEGT. The chain's CDR3 is CASCYSSGEQFI. Here the CDR3 DNA reads TGTGCCAGCTGTTACTCTAGCGGAGAGCAGTTCATC.

This clonotype was picked up many times. This chain joins TRBV29-1 and TRBJ2-4; a possible D gene is TRBD1 (5 bases). This CDR3 is built from 13 residues. From germline, CDR1 is SQVTM and CDR2 ANQGSEA. Trimming took 7 bases from V and 3 from J, leaving 13 bases between them. Here the CDR3 DNA reads TGCAGCGGTGTACTCAGGGACAAAAACATTCAGTACTTC. Protein product: CSGVLRDKNIQYF.

The rearrangement joins TRBV28 to TRBJ1-1, with 9 positions matching TRBD1. CDR1 is MDHEN and CDR2 is SYDVKM in the germline V gene. V trimming: 6 bases; J trimming: 4 bases; junction bases outside the gene matches: 6. CDR3 length: 14 residues. CDR3 coding DNA: TGTGCCAGCAGAACAGGGGGCGGGGGCACTGAAGCTTTCTTT. It specifies CASRTGGGGTEAFF.

This clonotype occurred a few times. The J gene is TRBJ2-1, the V gene TRBV7-8; 8 bases match TRBD1. Germline-derived CDR1 and CDR2 are SGHVS and FQNEAQ. This CDR3 has 16 amino acids. The V and J ends lost 4 bases and 6 bases, in that order; junction bases with no gene match: 11. As DNA, the CDR3 is TGTGCCAGCAGCTACCCCGGGACAGGTTGGGCCAATGAGCAGTTCTTC. This encodes CASSYPGTGWANEQFF.

In DNA form, the CDR3 reads TGTGCCAGCAGTTACGATTCACCCCTCCACTTT. Translation: CASSYDSPLHF. The chain has TRBV6-6 and TRBJ1-6, with D hard to call. V shed 2 bases and J shed 8 bases, with 1 base lying between them. CDR1 is MNHNY, CDR2 SVGAGI, per germline (reference sequence). CDR3 length: 11 amino acids.

About this clonotype itself: The conserved phenylalanine or tryptophan normally closing the CDR3 is absent here, so this likely arose from a read error. V usage is TRBV4-1 and J usage is TRBJ1-2; no firm D call. CDR1 MGHRA and CDR2 YSYEKL come from the germline V gene. The ends were cut back, 3 bases at V and 7 bases at J, with 24 bases in the middle. The CDR3 contains 17 residues. The CDR3 region is CASSHHRVAQAHGGYTI. As DNA, the CDR3 is TGCGCCAGCAGCCATCACCGCGTGGCGCAGGCACATGGTGGCTACACCATC.

The chain has TRBV28 and TRBJ2-1; possibly TRBD1 for D (5 bases). CDR1 and CDR2 (germline): MDHEN, SYDVKM. The V and J ends lost 3 bases and 3 bases respectively, with 21 bases between them. The length of the CDR3 is 18 residues. The CDR3 is CASSFPQLTTDSYNEQFF. CDR3 coding DNA: TGTGCCAGCAGTTTCCCCCAACTCACAACAGACAGCTACAATGAGCAGTTCTTC.